This T cell receptor beta chain was recorded in a study of CD8+CD57+ T cells in acquired aplastic anemia. Turning to the study itself: Across the sorted CD4+ and CD8+ cells, DNA amounts averaged 3.2 ug. General study points: The number of CD8+ CDR3 sequences shared by patients and controls was about 30.

CDR3 and TCR beta VDJ profiling relied on genomic DNA as the template. MiXCR, applied by TCRdb to the reads, yields one record per CDR3 protein. The sample includes some 140,000 distinct CDR3 sequences, 40% to 65% of them seen just once. Sequencing involved patients with CD8+CD57+ cell expansion previously shown by flow cytometry. As a group, the patients uniformly had severe acquired aplastic anemia. No patient had been given any therapy when blood was sampled. Notes on this clonotype: Antigen unknown.

The CDR3 runs 14 residues. Germline V gives CDR1 MGHDK, CDR2 SYGVNS. Trimming took off 5 bases at V and 0 bases at J, with 10 bases between the two ends. The sequenced material came from sorted CD4+, CD8+, or CD8+CD57+ T cells (not recorded which) from PBMCs. This clonotype originated in a human donor with aplastic anemia. V gene TRBV25-1 combines with J gene TRBJ2-5; D is perhaps TRBD2 (5 bases). CDR3 bases: TGTGCCAGCAGTAGCCGGGATTACCAAGAGACCCAGTACTTC. Its translation is CASSSRDYQETQYF.